This entry lists 21 T cell receptor beta chains sequenced from one sample in a study of shared clonotypes between healthy human individuals. Sequenced by immunoSEQ multiplex PCR; TCRdb stores in-frame clones only, minus some. Here the sample spans approximately 1,000,000 clones, approximately 77% being singletons. The sequenced material came from memory CD4+ T cells from PBMCs. Subset indicated: CD45RA-negative fraction. These receptors all stem from a man aged 18 to 29 in good health. Some clones in this sample may be carry-over from other donors' samples.

The chain combines TRBV9 with TRBJ2-7, with a tentative D call TRBD1 (5 bases). The CDR3 covers 13 residues. Deletions cut 0 bases from V and 8 bases from J, with 12 bases between. Germline loops: CDR1 SGDLS, CDR2 YYNGEE. The CDR3 loop reads CASSVGGDRKQYF. DNA of the CDR3: TGTGCCAGCAGCGTAGGGGGCGACCGTAAGCAGTACTTC.

This clone was detected only once. CDR3: CAWSEAGLLSGTYEQYF. CDR3 nucleotide sequence: TGTGCCTGGAGTGAGGCAGGGCTCCTGTCGGGGACCTACGAGCAGTACTTC. The chain joins TRBV30 to TRBJ2-7; D might be TRBD1 or TRBD2, each matching 5 bases. V shed 1 base and J shed 2 bases, with 21 bases lying between them. This CDR3 spans 17 amino acids. The V gene's germline CDR1 is GTSNPN and CDR2 SVGIG (reference sequence).

This sequence joins TRBV5-4 and TRBJ2-3; 8 bases agree with TRBD2. The CDR3 has 16 residues. J gave up 4 bases and V 2 bases, and 9 bases lay outside the gene matches. CDR1 and CDR2 (germline): SGHNT, YYREEE (reference sequence). This CDR3 is CASSFFGTSGADTQYF. The CDR3 region has the DNA TGTGCCAGCAGCTTTTTTGGGACTAGTGGTGCAGATACGCAGTATTTT.

The chain carries TRBV9 and TRBJ2-7; 10 nucleotides align to TRBD2. V lost 4 bases and J lost 3; bases outside the gene matches: 7. In germline, CDR1 is SGDLS, CDR2 YYNGEE. The CDR3 is 15 residues long. The CDR3 loop is CASSPQASGSYEQYF. For the CDR3, the DNA is TGTGCCAGCAGCCCTCAGGCTAGCGGGAGCTACGAGCAGTACTTC.

The chain carries TRBV4-1 and TRBJ1-4; D remains ambiguous. V was pared by 1 base and J by 7 bases, with 7 bases between. There are 13 residues in the CDR3. Germline-derived CDR1 and CDR2 are MGHRA and YSYEKL. In nucleotides, the CDR3 is TGCGCCAGCAGCCAAGGAGGAGGTGAAAAACTGTTTTTT. This sequence encodes CASSQGGGEKLFF.

The gene calls are TRBV6-7 and TRBJ2-1; TRBD1 matches 8 bases. TRBV6-7 is labeled an ORF, and its function is uncertain. The V and J ends lost 8 bases and 5 bases, in that order; junction bases with no gene match: 11. The CDR3 spans 15 residues. Here the CDR3 reads CASFARTGYDNEQFF. The DNA of the CDR3 is TGTGCCAGCTTCGCAAGGACAGGGTACGACAATGAGCAGTTCTTC.

V is TRBV2 and J is TRBJ2-3; no clear D. Germline assignment: CDR1 SNHLY and CDR2 FYNNEI. The CDR3 spans 13 residues. Trimming removed 6 bases from V and 7 bases from J, with 14 bases in between. CDR3 DNA sequence: TGTGCCAGCAGCGTACCCGCGATAAATACGCAGTATTTT. Amino acid sequence: CASSVPAINTQYF.

The table lists this clone with a few counts. The gene calls are TRBV6-1 and TRBJ2-5; D is possibly TRBD2 (5 bases). The CDR3 consists of 14 residues. V lost 2 bases and J 4 bases, leaving 11 bases between the germline ends. Per the germline V gene, CDR1 is MNHNS and CDR2 is SASEGT. The CDR3 here is CASSESLEVETQYF. CDR3 sequence (DNA): TGTGCCAGCAGTGAATCTCTGGAGGTAGAGACCCAGTACTTC.

This chain uses TRBV4-1 with TRBJ2-7; possibly TRBD1 for D (5 bases). Trimming took off 1 base at V and 2 bases at J, with 12 bases between the two ends. This CDR3 has 15 amino acids. In germline, CDR1 is MGHRA, CDR2 YSYEKL. The CDR3 loop is CASSQAPQVPYEQYF. CDR3 nucleotides: TGCGCCAGCAGCCAAGCCCCACAGGTCCCCTACGAGCAGTACTTC.

This clone appeared many times. The CDR3 loop reads CASTPGGRLGTQYF. The CDR3 nucleotides read TGTGCCAGCACCCCGGGAGGACGGTTGGGAACGCAGTATTTT. The chain recombines TRBV7-9 with TRBJ2-3, with 7 bases identical to TRBD2. J gave up 9 bases and V 7 bases, and 13 bases lay outside the gene matches. The CDR3 sequence is 14 residues long. Per germline, CDR1 SEHNR and CDR2 FQNEAQ (reference sequence). Complete variable domain (other parts from reference TRBV7-9 and TRBJ2-3): DTGVSQNPRHKITKRGQNVTFRCDPISEHNRLYWYRQTLGQGPEFLTYFQNEAQLEKSRLLSDRFSAERPKGSFSTLEIQRTEQGDSAMYLCASTPGGRLGTQYFGPGTRLTVL.

The J gene is TRBJ2-6, the V gene TRBV19; D gene ambiguous. Trimming took 2 bases from V and 4 from J, leaving 9 bases between them. CDR1 and CDR2 from the germline V gene are LNHDA and SQIVND (reference sequence). This CDR3 has 15 residues. The CDR3 bases are TGTGCCAGTAGTATACGTGGACCAGGGGCCAACGTCCTGACTTTC. Translating gives CASSIRGPGANVLTF. The full variable domain, with the rest looked up from reference TRBV19 and TRBJ2-6, is DGGITQSPKYLFRKEGQNVTLSCEQNLNHDAMYWYRQDPGQGLRLIYYSQIVNDFQKGDIAEGYSVSREKKESFPLTVTSAQKNPTAFYLCASSIRGPGANVLTFGAGSRLTVL.

The chain employs TRBV6-1 and TRBJ1-4; D is unresolved. CDR3 length: 12 residues. Germline CDR1 is MNHNS and CDR2 is SASEGT. The V gene lost 6 bases and the J gene lost 7 bases, with 9 bases spanning the gap. In DNA form, the CDR3 reads TGTGCCAGCAGGGGAGCTGGTGAAAAACTGTTTTTT. It is translated as CASRGAGEKLFF.

This clone has a handful of counts. This sample also contains other DNA sequences that code for the same CDR3. DNA for the CDR3: TGTGCCAGCAGCTTTTCCGCGGTCACAGATACGCAGTATTTT. This codes for CASSFSAVTDTQYF. This chain uses TRBV7-9 with TRBJ2-3, with D uncertain. This CDR3 region has 14 residues. Germline V lookup: CDR1 SEHNR, CDR2 FQNEAQ (reference sequence). Deletions cut 3 bases from V and 2 bases from J, with 9 bases between.

The CDR3 region is CASSHTDRYEQYF. The CDR3 bases are TGCGCCAGCAGCCACACTGACCGTTACGAGCAGTACTTC. The rearrangement uses TRBV4-1 and TRBJ2-5; no definite D call. The J call is uncertain, as TRBJ2-7 better fits the DNA end. The CDR3 length is 13 residues. Germline V gene data show CDR1 as MGHRA and CDR2 as YSYEKL.

The J gene is TRBJ1-5, the V gene TRBV20-1; D uncertain. The CDR3 length is 11 residues. The ends were cut back, 4 bases at V and 4 bases at J, with 5 bases in the middle. Germline lookup yields CDR1 DFQATT and CDR2 SNEGSKA (reference sequence). CDR3: CSATENQPQHF. The CDR3 region has the DNA TGCAGTGCTACAGAAAATCAGCCCCAGCATTTT.

This chain connects TRBV11-3 to TRBJ2-1; D gene ambiguous. The CDR3 runs 14 residues. V was clipped by 1 base and J by 4 bases, with 8 bases between them. CDR1 is SGHNT and CDR2 is YENEEA in the germline V gene. CDR3 protein: CASSLAAEYNEQFF. CDR3 nucleotides: TGTGCCAGCAGCTTAGCGGCAGAGTACAATGAGCAGTTCTTC.

In the case of this clone: Within the sample, other DNA sequences also encode this same CDR3. The rearrangement links TRBV5-8 to TRBJ1-1; D may be TRBD1 (6 bases). Germline-derived CDR1 and CDR2 are SGHTS and YDEGEE. Deletions cut 1 base from V and 4 bases from J, with 11 bases between. The CDR3 consists of 14 residues. The CDR3 loop reads CASSLRGLGTEAFF. Here the CDR3 DNA reads TGTGCCAGCAGCTTGCGGGGGCTTGGCACTGAAGCTTTCTTT.

This chain uses TRBV29-1 with TRBJ1-1; 10 positions match TRBD1. Germline loops: CDR1 SQVTM, CDR2 ANQGSEA. The CDR3 is 13 residues long. Unmatched junction bases numbered 8, after V lost 8 bases and J lost 5 bases. CDR3: CSTTGTGVTEAFF. In nucleotides, the CDR3 is TGCAGCACGACCGGGACAGGGGTAACTGAAGCTTTCTTT.

The chain carries TRBV10-3 and TRBJ1-2; 8 nucleotides align to TRBD1. Trimming cost V 5 bases and J 7 bases; bases outside gene matches: 6. This CDR3 is built from 13 residues. Per the germline V gene, CDR1 is ENHRY and CDR2 is SYGVKD. The CDR3 DNA reads TGTGCCATCAGTTCAGGGGGCGTGTTTGGCTACACCTTC. Protein product: CAISSGGVFGYTF.

This sequence joins TRBV5-1 and TRBJ2-2; D may be TRBD2 (6 bases). Germline CDR1 SGHRS, CDR2 YFSETQ. Trimming pared 2 bases from V and 3 bases from J, leaving 11 bases between. The CDR3 loop spans 15 amino acids. DNA of the CDR3: TGCGCCAGCAGCTTCGGGGGAGCGGACACCGGGGAGCTGTTTTTT. Translation gives CASSFGGADTGELFF.

This clone was observed many times. V usage is TRBV9 and J usage is TRBJ1-2; D possibly corresponds to TRBD1 (6 bases). The germline CDR1 and CDR2 sequences are SGDLS and YYNGEE. The V and J ends lost 3 bases and 3 bases respectively, with 21 bases between them. This CDR3 contains 17 residues. This CDR3 is CASSGAGTRSSYYGYTF. CDR3 DNA sequence: TGTGCCAGCAGCGGAGCCGGGACAAGGTCTTCATACTATGGCTACACCTTC.